The source of this TCR beta chain is a study of regulatory T cells in long-lasting Graves disease. Notes on the study in general: Small sample size may have lowered accuracy. Persistent disease preferred TRBV28, TRBJ1-2 and TRBJ2-5; new disease, TRBV20-1 and TRBJ2-1.

Researchers made TCR beta libraries by using iRepertoire HTBI primers and running Arm-PCR on CDR3 regions. TCRdb called the multiplex PCR reads again in MiXCR, with one record for every CDR3 protein. The sample shows almost 450,000 distinct CDR3 sequences, approximately 16% of them seen only once. CDR3 length equals 14 residues. V was pared by 7 bases and J by 4 bases, with 5 bases of the junction left unmatched. Per the germline V gene, CDR1 is MNHEY and CDR2 is SMNVEV (reference sequence). This clonotype was counted ten times or more. Antigen: not known. Time point meaning: newly diagnosed GD, antithyroid drugs for less than 3 months. Preparation of the TCR library used RNA extracted from PBMCs. Separately, the same data were catalogued under a study of T cells in Graves' hyperthyroidism and ophthalmopathy. Per that paper: Diagnoses were made from clinical symptoms, serum measures (thyroxine and TRAb), thyroid ultrasound and orbital computed tomography.

This clonotype originated in a woman aged 30 to 39 with Graves disease. The sequences come from peripheral blood mononuclear cells (PBMCs), collected at new diagnosis, from a patient treated with antithyroid drugs. V usage is TRBV27 and J usage is TRBJ1-2; 11 positions match TRBD1. CDR3 in DNA: TGTGCCAGCACCAGGACAGGGGGCGTCTATGGCTACACCTTC. It codes for CASTRTGGVYGYTF.